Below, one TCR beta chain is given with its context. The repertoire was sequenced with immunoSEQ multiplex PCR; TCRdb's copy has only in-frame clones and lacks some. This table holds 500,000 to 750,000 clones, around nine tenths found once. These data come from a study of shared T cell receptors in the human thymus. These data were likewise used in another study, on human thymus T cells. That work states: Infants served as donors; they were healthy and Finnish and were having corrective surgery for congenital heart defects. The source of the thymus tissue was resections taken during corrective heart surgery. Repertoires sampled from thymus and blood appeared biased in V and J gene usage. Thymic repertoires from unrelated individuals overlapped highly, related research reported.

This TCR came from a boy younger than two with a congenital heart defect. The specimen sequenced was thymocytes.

CDR3 sequence: CATSRDTGNALSYEQYF. In DNA, the CDR3 is TGTGCCACCAGCAGGGATACAGGGAACGCACTCTCCTACGAGCAGTACTTC. The V call is TRBV15, the J call TRBJ2-7; tentative D call: TRBD1 (6 bases). V was cut by 3 bases and J by 0 bases, with 18 bases left in between. Germline CDR1 reads LNHNV; CDR2 reads YYDKDF (reference sequence). This CDR3 is 17 amino acids long.